The 4 T cell receptor beta chains reported below all come from one sample, sequenced in a study of beta chain features in type 1 diabetes. TCRB transcripts that were expressed got sequenced, as all of the isolated RNA had been reverse transcribed. This table comes from immunoSEQ multiplex PCR, and its TCRdb copy is limited to in-frame clones, with some not included. Of almost 250,000 clones listed, approximately 14% were seen once; the top ten hold 0.025% to 0.03%. The sample was naive CD4+ T cells from blood. The receptors here all came from a woman in her thirties or forties in good health.

This clone occurred a few times. The chain links TRBV7-9 to TRBJ1-5; 7 nucleotides line up with TRBD1. J lost 8 bases, V lost 5 bases, and 6 bases had no gene match. Germline V gene data show CDR1 as SEHNR and CDR2 as FQNEAQ (reference sequence). This CDR3 has 13 amino acids. DNA of the CDR3: TGTGCCAGCAGCCCAGGGGGAGGTGAGCCCCAGCATTTT. Protein: CASSPGGGEPQHF.

The chain joins TRBV19 to TRBJ1-1; TRBD1 matches at 7 bases. V was pared by 5 bases and J by 1 base, with 4 bases of the junction left unmatched. This CDR3 comprises 14 residues. From germline, CDR1 is LNHDA and CDR2 SQIVND (reference sequence). CDR3: CASSLPGGNTEAFF. CDR3 nucleotide sequence: TGTGCCAGTAGTCTCCCAGGGGGGAACACTGAAGCTTTCTTT. The full variable domain, its missing parts supplied by reference TRBV19 and TRBJ1-1, is DGGITQSPKYLFRKEGQNVTLSCEQNLNHDAMYWYRQDPGQGLRLIYYSQIVNDFQKGDIAEGYSVSREKKESFPLTVTSAQKNPTAFYLCASSLPGGNTEAFFGQGTRLTVV.

The chain carries TRBV18 and TRBJ2-7; 9 bases are shared with TRBD1. The junction had 4 bases not matched to a gene; V was cut back by 5 bases and J by 5 bases. The CDR3 has 13 amino acids. Germline loops: CDR1 KGHSH, CDR2 LQKENI. The CDR3 reads CASSAGDRDEQYF. The CDR3 DNA sequence: TGTGCCAGCTCAGCGGGGGACAGGGACGAGCAGTACTTC.

This clone was seen a few times. This chain uses TRBV4-1 with TRBJ2-5, with unresolved D. This CDR3 contains 14 residues. CDR1 is MGHRA, CDR2 YSYEKL, per germline. V dropped 0 bases and J dropped 5 bases, with 10 bases sitting between them. The CDR3, as DNA: TGCGCCAGCAGCCAAGATGCTAACGGGGAGACCCAGTACTTC. Translating it yields CASSQDANGETQYF.